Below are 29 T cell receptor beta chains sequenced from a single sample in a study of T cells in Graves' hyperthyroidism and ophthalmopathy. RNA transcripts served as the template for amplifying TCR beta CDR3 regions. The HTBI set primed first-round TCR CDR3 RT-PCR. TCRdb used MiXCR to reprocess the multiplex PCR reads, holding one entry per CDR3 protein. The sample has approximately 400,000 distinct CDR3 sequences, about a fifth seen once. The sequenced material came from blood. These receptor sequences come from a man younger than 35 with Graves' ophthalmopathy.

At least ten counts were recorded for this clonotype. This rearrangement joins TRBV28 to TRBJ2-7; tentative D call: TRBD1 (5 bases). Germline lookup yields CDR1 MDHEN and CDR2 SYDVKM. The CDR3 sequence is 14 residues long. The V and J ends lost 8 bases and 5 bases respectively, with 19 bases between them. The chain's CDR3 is CASCLVGVIHEQYF. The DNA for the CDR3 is TGTGCCAGCTGCTTGGTAGGGGTTATACACGAGCAGTACTTC.

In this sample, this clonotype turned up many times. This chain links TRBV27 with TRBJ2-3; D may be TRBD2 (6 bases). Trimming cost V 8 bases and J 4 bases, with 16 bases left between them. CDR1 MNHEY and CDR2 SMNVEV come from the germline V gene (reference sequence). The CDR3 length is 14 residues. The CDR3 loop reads CASRKLTGADTQYF. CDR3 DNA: TGTGCCAGCCGCAAGTTAACGGGAGCAGATACGCAGTATTTT.

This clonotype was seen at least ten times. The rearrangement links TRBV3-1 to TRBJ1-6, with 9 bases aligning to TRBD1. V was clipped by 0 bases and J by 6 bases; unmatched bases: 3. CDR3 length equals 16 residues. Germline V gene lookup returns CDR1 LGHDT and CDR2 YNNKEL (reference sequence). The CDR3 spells CASSQEEDRGNSPLHF. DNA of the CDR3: TGTGCCAGCAGCCAAGAGGAGGACAGGGGTAATTCACCCCTCCACTTT.

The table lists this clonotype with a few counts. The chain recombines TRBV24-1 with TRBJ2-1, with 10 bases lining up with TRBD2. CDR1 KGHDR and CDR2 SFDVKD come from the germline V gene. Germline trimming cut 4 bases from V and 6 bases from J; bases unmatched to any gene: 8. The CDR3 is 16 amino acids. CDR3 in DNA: TGTGCCACCAGTGACAGGAAGCGGGGGGGCTTCAATGAGCAGTTCTTC. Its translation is CATSDRKRGGFNEQFF.

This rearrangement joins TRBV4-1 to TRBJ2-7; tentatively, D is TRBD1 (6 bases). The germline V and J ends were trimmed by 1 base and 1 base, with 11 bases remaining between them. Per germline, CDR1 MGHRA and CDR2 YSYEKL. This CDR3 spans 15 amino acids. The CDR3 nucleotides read TGCGCCAGCAGCCAAGCGCAGGGGATTTCCTACGAGCAGTACTTC. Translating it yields CASSQAQGISYEQYF.

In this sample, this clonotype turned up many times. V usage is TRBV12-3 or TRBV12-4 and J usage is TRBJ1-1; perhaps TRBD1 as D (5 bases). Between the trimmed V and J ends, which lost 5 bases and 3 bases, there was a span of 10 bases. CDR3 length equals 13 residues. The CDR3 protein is CASSVQVYTEAFF. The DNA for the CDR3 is TGTGCCAGCAGTGTACAGGTCTACACTGAAGCTTTCTTT.

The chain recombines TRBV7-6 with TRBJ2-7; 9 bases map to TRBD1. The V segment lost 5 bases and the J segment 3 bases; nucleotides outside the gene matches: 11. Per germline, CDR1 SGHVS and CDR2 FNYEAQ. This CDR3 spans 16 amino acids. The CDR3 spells CASSQPTGGRNYEQYF. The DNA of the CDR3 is TGTGCCAGCAGCCAACCGACAGGGGGAAGAAACTACGAGCAGTACTTC.

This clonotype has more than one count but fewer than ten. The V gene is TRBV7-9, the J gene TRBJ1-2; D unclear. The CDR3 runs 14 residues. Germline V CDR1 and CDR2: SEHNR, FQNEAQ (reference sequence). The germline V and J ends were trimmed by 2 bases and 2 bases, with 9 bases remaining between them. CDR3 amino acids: CASSLLPGNYGYTF. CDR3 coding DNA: TGTGCCAGCAGCTTATTACCGGGAAACTATGGCTACACCTTC.

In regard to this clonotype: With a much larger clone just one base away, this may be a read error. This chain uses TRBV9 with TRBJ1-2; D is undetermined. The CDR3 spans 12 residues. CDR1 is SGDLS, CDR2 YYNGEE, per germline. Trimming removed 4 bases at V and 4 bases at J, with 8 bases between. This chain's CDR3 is CASSSDFYGYTF. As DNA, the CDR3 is TGTGCCAGCAGCTCGGACTTCTATGGCTACACCTTC.

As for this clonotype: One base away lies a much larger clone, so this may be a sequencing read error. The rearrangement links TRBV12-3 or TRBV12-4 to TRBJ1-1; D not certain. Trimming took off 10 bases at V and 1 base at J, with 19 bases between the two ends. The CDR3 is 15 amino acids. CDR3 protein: CANRRVEEGNTEAFF. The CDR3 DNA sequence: TGTGCCAACCGAAGGGTCGAGGAGGGGAACACTGAAGCTTTCTTT.

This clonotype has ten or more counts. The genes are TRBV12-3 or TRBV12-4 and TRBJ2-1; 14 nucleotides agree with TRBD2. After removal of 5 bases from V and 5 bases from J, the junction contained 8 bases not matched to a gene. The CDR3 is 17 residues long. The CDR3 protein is CASSPGLAGGRNNEQFF. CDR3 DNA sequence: TGTGCCAGCAGTCCCGGACTAGCGGGGGGCCGGAACAATGAGCAGTTCTTC.

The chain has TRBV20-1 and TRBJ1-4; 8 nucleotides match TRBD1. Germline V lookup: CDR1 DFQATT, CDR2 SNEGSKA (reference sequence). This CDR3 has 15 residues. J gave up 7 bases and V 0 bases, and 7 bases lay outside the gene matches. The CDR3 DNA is TGCAGTGCTAGAGATCCCGACAGGGGAAGTGAAAAACTGTTTTTT. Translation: CSARDPDRGSEKLFF.

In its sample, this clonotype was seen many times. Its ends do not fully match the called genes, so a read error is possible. The CDR3 here is CASSPQGLSNQPQHF. DNA for the CDR3: TGTGCCAGCAGCCCGCAGGGGCTTAGCAATCAGCCCCAGCATTTT. The chain has TRBV5-1 and TRBJ1-5; D is perhaps TRBD1 (6 bases). The germline V gene has CDR1 SGHRS and CDR2 YFSETQ. The CDR3 totals 15 residues.

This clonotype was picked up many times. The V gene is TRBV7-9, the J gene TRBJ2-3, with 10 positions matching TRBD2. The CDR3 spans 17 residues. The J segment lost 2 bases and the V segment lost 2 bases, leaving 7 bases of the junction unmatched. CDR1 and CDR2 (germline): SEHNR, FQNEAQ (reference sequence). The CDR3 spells CASSLYSGGTDTDTQYF. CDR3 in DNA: TGTGCCAGCAGCTTATATAGCGGGGGGACCGACACAGATACGCAGTATTTT.

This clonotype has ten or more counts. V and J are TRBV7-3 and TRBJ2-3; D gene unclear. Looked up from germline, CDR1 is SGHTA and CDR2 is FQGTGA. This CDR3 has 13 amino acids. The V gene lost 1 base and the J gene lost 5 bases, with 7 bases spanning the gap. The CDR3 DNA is TGTGCCAGCAGCTTAAGTTGGGGAGATACGCAGTATTTT. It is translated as CASSLSWGDTQYF.

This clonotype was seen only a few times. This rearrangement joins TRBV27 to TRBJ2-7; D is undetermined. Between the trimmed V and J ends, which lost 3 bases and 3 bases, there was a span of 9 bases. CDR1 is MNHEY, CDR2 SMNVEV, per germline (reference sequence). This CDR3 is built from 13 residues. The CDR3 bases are TGTGCCAGCAGTTTGAGGTATAGCTACGAGCAGTACTTC. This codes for CASSLRYSYEQYF.

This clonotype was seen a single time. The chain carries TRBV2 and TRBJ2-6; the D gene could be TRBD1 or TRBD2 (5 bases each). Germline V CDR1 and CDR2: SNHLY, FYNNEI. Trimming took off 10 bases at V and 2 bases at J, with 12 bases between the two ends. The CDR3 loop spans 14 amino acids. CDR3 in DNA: TGTGCCACCTATCTGGGGGCTGGGGCCAACGTCCTGACTTTC. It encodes CATYLGAGANVLTF.

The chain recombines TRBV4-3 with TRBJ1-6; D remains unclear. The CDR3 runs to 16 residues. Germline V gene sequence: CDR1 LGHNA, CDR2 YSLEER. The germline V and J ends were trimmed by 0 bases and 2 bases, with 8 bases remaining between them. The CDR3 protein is CASSQELGTYNSPLHF. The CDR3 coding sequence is TGCGCCAGCAGCCAAGAGCTCGGAACCTATAATTCACCCCTCCACTTT.

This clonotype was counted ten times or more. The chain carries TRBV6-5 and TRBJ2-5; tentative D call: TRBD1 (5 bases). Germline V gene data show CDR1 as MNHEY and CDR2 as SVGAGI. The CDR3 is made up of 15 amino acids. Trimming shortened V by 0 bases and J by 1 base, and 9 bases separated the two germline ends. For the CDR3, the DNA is TGTGCCAGCAGTTACTCCTTAGGGGCCCAAGAGACCCAGTACTTC. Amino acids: CASSYSLGAQETQYF.

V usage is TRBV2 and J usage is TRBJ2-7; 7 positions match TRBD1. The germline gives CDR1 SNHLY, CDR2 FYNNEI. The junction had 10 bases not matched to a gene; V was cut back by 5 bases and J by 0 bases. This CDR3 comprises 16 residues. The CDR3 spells CASSQSGQRASYEQYF. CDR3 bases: TGTGCCAGCAGTCAGTCGGGACAGCGCGCCTCCTACGAGCAGTACTTC.

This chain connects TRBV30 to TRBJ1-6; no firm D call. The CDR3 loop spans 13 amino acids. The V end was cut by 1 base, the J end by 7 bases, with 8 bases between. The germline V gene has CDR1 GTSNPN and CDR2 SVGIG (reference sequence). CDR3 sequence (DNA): TGTGCCTGGAGTGGGACCGCAAATTCACCCCTCCACTTT. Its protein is CAWSGTANSPLHF. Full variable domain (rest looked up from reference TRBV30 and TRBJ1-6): SQTIHQWPATLVQPVGSPLSLECTVEGTSNPNLYWYRQAAGRGLQLLFYSVGIGQISSEVPQNLSASRPQDRQFILSSKKLLLSDSGFYLCAWSGTANSPLHFGNGTRLTVT.

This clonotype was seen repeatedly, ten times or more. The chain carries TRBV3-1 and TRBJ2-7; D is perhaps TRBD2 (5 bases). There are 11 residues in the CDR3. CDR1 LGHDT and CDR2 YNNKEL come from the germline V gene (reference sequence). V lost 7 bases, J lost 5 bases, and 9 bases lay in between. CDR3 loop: CASNSGDEQYF. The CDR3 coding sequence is TGTGCCAGCAACTCCGGGGACGAGCAGTACTTC.

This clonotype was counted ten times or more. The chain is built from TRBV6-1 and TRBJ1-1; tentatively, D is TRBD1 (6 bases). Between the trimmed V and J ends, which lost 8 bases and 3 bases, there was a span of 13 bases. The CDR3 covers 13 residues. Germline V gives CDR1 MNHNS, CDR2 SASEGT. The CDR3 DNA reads TGTGCCAGCTCGGGGGGGCGCGACACTGAAGCTTTCTTT. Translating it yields CASSGGRDTEAFF.

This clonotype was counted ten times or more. This CDR3 is CASGQALNTEAFF. CDR3 DNA sequence: TGTGCCAGTGGACAGGCCCTGAACACTGAAGCTTTCTTT. The J gene is TRBJ1-1, the V gene TRBV28; the match to TRBD1 covers 7 bases. Germline CDR1 and CDR2: MDHEN and SYDVKM. Unmatched junction bases numbered 4, after V lost 9 bases and J lost 0 bases. The CDR3 spans 13 residues.

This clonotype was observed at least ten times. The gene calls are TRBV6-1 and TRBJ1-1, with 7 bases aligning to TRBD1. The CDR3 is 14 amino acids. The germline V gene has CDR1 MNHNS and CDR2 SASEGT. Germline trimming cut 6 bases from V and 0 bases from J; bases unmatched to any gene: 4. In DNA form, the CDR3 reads TGTGCCAGCAGACACGACAGGGTGAACACTGAAGCTTTCTTT. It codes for CASRHDRVNTEAFF.

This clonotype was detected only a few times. The CDR3 DNA reads as TGCGCCAGCAGCCAGCTCAGTGGAAGGATTGACACCATATATTTT. Its protein is CASSQLSGRIDTIYF. The rearrangement uses TRBV4-1 and TRBJ1-3; D is unclear. The CDR3 has 15 amino acids. With 3 bases removed from V and 8 bases from J, the gap between germline ends came to 17 bases. Germline V lookup: CDR1 MGHRA, CDR2 YSYEKL.

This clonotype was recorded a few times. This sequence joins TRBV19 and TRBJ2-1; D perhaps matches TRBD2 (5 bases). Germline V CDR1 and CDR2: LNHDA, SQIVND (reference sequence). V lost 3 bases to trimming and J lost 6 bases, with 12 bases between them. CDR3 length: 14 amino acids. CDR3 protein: CASSIEGGGNEQFF. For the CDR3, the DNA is TGTGCCAGTAGTATCGAAGGCGGAGGCAATGAGCAGTTCTTC.

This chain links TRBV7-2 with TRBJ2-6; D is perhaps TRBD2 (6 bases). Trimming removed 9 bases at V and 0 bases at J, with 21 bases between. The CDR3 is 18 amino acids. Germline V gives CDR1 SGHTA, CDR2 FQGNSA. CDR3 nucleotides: TGTGCCAGAAGGCCGCGGGACGGTTTCTACTCTGGGGCCAACGTCCTGACTTTC. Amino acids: CARRPRDGFYSGANVLTF.

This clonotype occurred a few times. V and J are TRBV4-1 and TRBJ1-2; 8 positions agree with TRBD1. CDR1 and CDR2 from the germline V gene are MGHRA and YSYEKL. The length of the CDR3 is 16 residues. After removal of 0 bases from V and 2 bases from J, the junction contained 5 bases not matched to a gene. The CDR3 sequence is CASSQETGQENYGYTF. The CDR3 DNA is TGCGCCAGCAGCCAAGAAACGGGACAGGAGAACTATGGCTACACCTTC.